Listed below are T cell receptor beta chains from one sample, sequenced in a study of Ad26.COV2.S vaccination and SARS-CoV-2 variants. The method was immunoSEQ multiplex PCR; TCRdb's version includes in-frame clones alone and lacks a portion of them. Here the sample spans under 550,000 clones, roughly 90% being singletons. The sample consisted of peripheral blood, taken in a trial of Ad26.COV2.S vaccine versus placebo. These receptors originate from a person aged 18-65 years who received the Ad26.COV2.S COVID-19 vaccine or a placebo. CDR3s include the opening cysteine and the closing phenylalanine or tryptophan. The D gene is left open where the match is weak. The listing skips clone size in some rows; elsewhere it reads once, few, many or a size class.

NA NA TRBJ2-1 TRBV15 CATSRDAGEEEQFF TGTGCCACCAGCAGAGATGCCGGGGAGGAGGAGCAGTTCTTC
NA NA TRBJ1-3 TRBV6-2/TRBV6-3 CASSYSDSSGNTIYF TGTGCCAGCAGTTACTCGGACAGCTCGGGAAACACCATATATTTT
NA NA TRBJ2-5 TRBV20-1 CSARRGETQYF TGCAGTGCTAGGCGGGGAGAGACCCAGTACTTC
NA NA TRBJ2-7 TRBV7-2 CASSLHPSYEQYF TGTGCCAGCAGCTTACACCCGTCCTACGAGCAGTACTTC
NA NA TRBJ2-3 TRBV9 CASSVGSWGGLKGDTQYF TGTGCCAGCAGCGTAGGTTCTTGGGGCGGGCTAAAAGGAGATACGCAGTATTTT
NA NA TRBJ2-2 TRBV19 CASTRTDTGELFF TGTGCCAGTACCCGGACAGACACCGGGGAGCTGTTTTTT
NA NA TRBJ1-1 TRBV7-6 CASIAGTEAFF TGTGCCAGCATCGCGGGTACTGAAGCTTTCTTT
NA NA TRBJ1-1 TRBV6-2/TRBV6-3 CASSQQVNTEAFF TGTGCCAGCAGCCAACAGGTCAACACTGAAGCTTTCTTT
NA TRBD1 TRBJ1-6 TRBV6-5 CASRRGTDSLHF TGTGCCAGCAGACGTGGGACAGACTCCCTCCACTTT
NA NA TRBJ1-2 TRBV25-1 CASSNRDFYGYTF TGTGCCAGCAGTAACAGGGACTTCTATGGCTACACCTTC
NA NA TRBJ2-7 TRBV28 CASSFLQGLKNEQYF TGTGCCAGCAGTTTCCTGCAGGGATTAAAGAACGAGCAGTACTTC
NA NA TRBJ2-3 TRBV5-1 CASSLDGGYTDTQYF TGCGCCAGCAGCTTGGATGGGGGTTACACAGATACGCAGTATTTT
NA NA TRBJ2-5 TRBV3-1/TRBV3-2 CASSPNRAESETQYF TGTGCCAGCAGCCCAAATAGAGCAGAGTCGGAGACCCAGTACTTC
NA NA TRBJ2-7 TRBV9 CASSGEGGLYEQYF TGTGCCAGCAGTGGAGAGGGGGGACTCTACGAGCAGTACTTC
NA NA TRBJ2-3 TRBV13 CASSLTLVPDTQYF TGTGCCAGCAGCTTAACCCTAGTTCCAGATACGCAGTATTTT
NA NA TRBJ2-1 TRBV19 CASSMGGGAYNEQFF TGTGCCAGTAGTATGGGAGGGGGGGCTTACAATGAGCAGTTCTTC
NA NA TRBJ2-7 TRBV12-1 CASSFRARFYEQYF TGTGCCAGCAGCTTTCGGGCCAGATTCTACGAGCAGTACTTC
NA NA TRBJ1-4 TRBV5-5 CASSLEGVNEKLFF TGTGCCAGCAGCTTGGAAGGTGTTAATGAAAAACTGTTTTTT
once TRBD1 TRBJ1-6 TRBV7-3 CASSSRGQGRDSPLHF TGTGCCAGCAGCTCCAGGGGGCAAGGAAGAGATTCACCCCTCCACTTT
NA NA TRBJ2-2 TRBV18 CASSRTGNTGELFF TGTGCCAGCTCTAGAACAGGGAACACCGGGGAGCTGTTTTTT